Included here is one T cell receptor (beta chain) sequence, with context. The record originates from a study of control samples from healthy donors and cancer patients. TCRdb's copy holds only in-frame clones and misses some; the assay was immunoSEQ multiplex PCR. The sample holds 200,000 to 250,000 clones; just under 95% are singletons and the top ten take about 1.4%. The CDR3 has 14 residues. CDR1 and CDR2 (germline): LGHNT, FRNRAP. Germline trimming cut 4 bases from V and 6 bases from J; bases unmatched to any gene: 8. The sequenced sample consisted of blood. This sequence was found in a man aged 50-60 years in good health. V is TRBV12-5 and J is TRBJ2-7; 8 bases are shared with TRBD2. The CDR3 loop is CASGSGGASGEQYF. The CDR3, as DNA: TGTGCTAGTGGTTCCGGGGGGGCCTCGGGCGAGCAGTACTTC.